Described below is a single T cell receptor beta chain sequence and its context. These data are taken from a study of T cells expressing NK-cell markers. The wider study: CD3+CD56+NKG2C+, CD3+CD56+NKG2C- and CD3+CD56-NKG2C+ T cells, once sorted, supplied the TCR beta repertoires.

Production of TCR beta cDNA relied on 5'RACE template switching with UMIs. Reanalyzing the 5' RACE reads, TCRdb keeps one entry per CDR3 protein, without DNA. The sample data list 550,000 or so distinct CDR3 sequences. The CDR3 has 16 residues. Germline loops: CDR1 SGHKS, CDR2 YYEKEE (reference sequence). The chain uses TRBV5-5 and TRBJ2-1; TCRdb picks TRBD2, but there is no DNA to check that call. The sequence derives from a man aged 18 to 30 in good health. Specimen: blood T cells: a sorted CD56 or NKG2C T cell subset, CD4+ or CD8+ T cells, or bulk PBMC T cells (not recorded which). The CDR3 spells CASTWGTSGTKDEQFF.